A selection of T cell receptor beta chains follows, all from one sample in a study of blood T cell repertoires in COVID-19. The table came from immunoSEQ multiplex PCR; TCRdb's copy has only in-frame clones and leaves some out. The sample lists 250,000 or so clones, around nine tenths occurring once. Sequenced sample: peripheral blood. The receptors here all came from a man aged 40-55 years with active or convalescent COVID-19. Each CDR3 is given with its conserved first and last residue. Fields, in order: D gene, J gene, CDR3 length, V gene, clone size, CDR3 DNA, CDR3 protein. D genes are given only for firm matches. Clone size is not always given. Where it is, it says once, few, many or a class for expanded clones.

>-|TRBJ1-1|14|TRBV19|-
TGTGCCAGTAGTATATCAGTCATGAACACTGAAGCTTTCTTT
CASSISVMNTEAFF
>TRBD1|TRBJ2-1|14|TRBV5-1|-
TGCGCCACCACGACAGGGGAGCACTACAATGAGCAGTTCTTC
CATTTGEHYNEQFF
>TRBD1|TRBJ1-5|15|TRBV19|few
TGTGCCAGTAGTATAGACCCGACAGGGTCTCAGCCCCAGCATTTT
CASSIDPTGSQPQHF
>-|TRBJ1-1|15|TRBV28|-
TGTGCCAGCAGTTTAGGGAGGGATTTGAGCACTGAAGCTTTCTTT
CASSLGRDLSTEAFF
>-|TRBJ1-1|13|TRBV3-1/TRBV3-2|-
TGTGCCAGCAGCCAAGGACGTGAGGCTGAAGCTTTCTTT
CASSQGREAEAFF
>-|TRBJ1-2|12|TRBV19|-
TGTGCCAGTAGTATTTTTGGGGGGGGCTACACCTTC
CASSIFGGGYTF
>TRBD1|TRBJ2-7|16|TRBV19|once
TGTGCCAGTAGTATAAGCTACGACAGGACAGGCTACGAGCAGTACTTC
CASSISYDRTGYEQYF
>-|TRBJ1-2|12|TRBV2|-
TGTGCCAGCGAGGAACCCAACTATGGCTACACCTTC
CASEEPNYGYTF
>TRBD1|TRBJ1-4|15|TRBV5-1|once
TGCGCCAGCAGCTTGGCGGACAGGGGTCAGGAAAAACTGTTTTTT
CASSLADRGQEKLFF
>-|TRBJ1-6|21|TRBV4-2|-
TGTGCCAGCAGCCCGGTGTATACAGGGAATACTCCTGGCTCCTATAATTCACCCCTCCACTTT
CASSPVYTGNTPGSYNSPLHF
>TRBD2|TRBJ2-1|16|TRBV11-2|-
TGTGCCAGCAGCTCGAAGGGACTAGCGGGGGGTAATGAGCAGTTCTTC
CASSSKGLAGGNEQFF
>-|TRBJ1-6|15|TRBV6-1|-
TGTGCCAGCAGTGAAGCGTGGGCCCCCAATTCACCCCTCCACTTT
CASSEAWAPNSPLHF
>TRBD1|TRBJ2-3|16|TRBV6-1|once
TGTGCCAGCAGTGAAGGACAGGGGGTCACTCAGGATACGCAGTATTTT
CASSEGQGVTQDTQYF
>TRBD2|TRBJ2-2|16|TRBV10-3|few
TGTGCCATCAGTTCCATGGCGGGAGGTAACACCGGGGAGCTGTTTTTT
CAISSMAGGNTGELFF
>-|TRBJ2-5|11|TRBV20-1|-
TGCAGTGCTAGGGCAGGTTCGACCCAGTACTTC
CSARAGSTQYF
>-|TRBJ2-2|15|TRBV11-3|-
TGTGCCAGCAGCTTAGGGCAGGGCTTCTCCGGGGAGCTGTTTTTT
CASSLGQGFSGELFF
>-|TRBJ1-2|14|TRBV5-1|-
TGCGCCAGCAGCTTGGGACAGGAGAACTATGGCTACACCTTC
CASSLGQENYGYTF
>-|TRBJ2-3|13|TRBV6-7|-
TGTGCCAGCCCCGGGAGACCCACAGATACGCAGTATTTT
CASPGRPTDTQYF
>-|TRBJ2-3|16|TRBV3-1/TRBV3-2|-
TGTGCCAGCAGCCAAGTGGTACGGGATGAGTTATATACGCAGTATTTT
CASSQVVRDELYTQYF
>-|TRBJ2-5|13|TRBV10-3|-
TGTGCCATCAGTGCTGGGCAGCAAGAGACCCAGTACTTC
CAISAGQQETQYF
>-|TRBJ2-7|14|TRBV6-5|-
TGTGCCACCTCCCGCGGGGACGACTATTACGAGCAGTACTTC
CATSRGDDYYEQYF
>TRBD1|TRBJ2-7|16|TRBV6-1|once
TGTGCCAGCAGTGAGACTGGACAGGGAAGCTCCTACGAGCAGTACTTC
CASSETGQGSSYEQYF
>-|TRBJ1-3|16|TRBV13|-
TGTGCCAGCACGGACACGGGCCTGAAGAAGGGAAACACCATATATTTT
CASTDTGLKKGNTIYF
>-|TRBJ1-1|14|TRBV6-5|-
TGTGCCAGCAGTAGACGCCAGGATTACACTGAAGCTTTCTTT
CASSRRQDYTEAFF
>-|TRBJ2-3|14|TRBV11-2|-
TGTGCCAGCAGCCCCTTCCTGGAGACAGATACGCAGTATTTT
CASSPFLETDTQYF
>TRBD1|TRBJ2-5|16|TRBV2|once
TGTGCCAGCAGTGTCAGACAGGGAGAAAGGCAAGAGACCCAGTACTTC
CASSVRQGERQETQYF